The next 11 T cell receptor beta chains were all read from a single sample in a study of early T cells in non-severe SARS-CoV-2 infection. Via MiXCR, TCRdb re-called the 5' RACE reads, giving one row per CDR3 protein. This sample has about 77,000 distinct CDR3 sequences, with over 9% found just once. Sequencing input: whole blood. The receptor set was obtained from an adult who was a healthcare worker with PCR-confirmed SARS-CoV-2 infection or an uninfected control (not recorded which).

This clonotype was seen many times. The chain carries TRBV19 and TRBJ2-7, with D possibly TRBD1 on 5 matching bases. The CDR3 extends over 13 amino acids. From germline, CDR1 is LNHDA and CDR2 SQIVND (reference sequence). V was shortened by 5 bases and J by 5 bases, with 13 bases between the two germline ends. Here the CDR3 DNA reads TGTGCCAGTAGTGCAGGGCTGTTGAACGAGCAGTACTTC. Protein sequence: CASSAGLLNEQYF.

In DNA, the CDR3 is TGTGCCAGCAGCTGGGAGATAAACACCGGGGAGCTGTTTTTT. Encoded protein: CASSWEINTGELFF. V is TRBV11-1 and J is TRBJ2-2, with a tentative D call TRBD2 (5 bases). The CDR3 has 14 residues. CDR1 and CDR2 from the germline V gene are SGHAT and FQDESV (reference sequence). V lost 4 bases and J 2 bases, leaving 8 bases between the germline ends.

This clonotype was observed a few times. The chain is built from TRBV20-1 and TRBJ2-5; D is unclear. The CDR3 has 13 amino acids. Per germline, CDR1 DFQATT and CDR2 SNEGSKA (reference sequence). Trimming shortened V by 2 bases and J by 2 bases, and 9 bases separated the two germline ends. The chain's CDR3 is CSARQPPQETQYF. CDR3 in DNA: TGCAGTGCTAGACAGCCACCTCAAGAGACCCAGTACTTC.

In this sample, this clonotype turned up many times. The chain is built from TRBV5-5 and TRBJ1-4; D remains ambiguous. V lost 0 bases, J lost 8 bases, and 5 bases lay in between. Looked up from germline, CDR1 is SGHKS and CDR2 is YYEKEE (reference sequence). The CDR3 sequence is 12 residues long. The CDR3 DNA sequence: TGTGCCAGCAGCTTGGAGGAGGAAAAACTGTTTTTT. Translated, it gives CASSLEEEKLFF.

This clonotype was seen only a few times. This chain connects TRBV5-4 to TRBJ2-1; D perhaps matches TRBD2 (5 bases). V was shortened by 0 bases and J by 0 bases, with 10 bases between the two germline ends. The germline V gene has CDR1 SGHNT and CDR2 YYREEE (reference sequence). CDR3 length: 16 residues. The CDR3 bases are TGTGCCAGCAGCTTGGCCGGTGGGAGCTCCTACAATGAGCAGTTCTTC. It is translated as CASSLAGGSSYNEQFF.

This clonotype has a count of ten or more. The genes are TRBV7-9 and TRBJ2-7; D is undetermined. CDR1 SEHNR and CDR2 FQNEAQ come from the germline V gene (reference sequence). V shed 1 base and J shed 3 bases, with 10 bases lying between them. The CDR3 covers 14 residues. The CDR3 DNA is TGTGCCAGCAGCTTAGATCTCGGGCTCTACGAGCAGTACTTC. Translated, it gives CASSLDLGLYEQYF.

This clonotype was observed many times. V and J are TRBV6-1 and TRBJ1-5; no clear D. V was cut by 2 bases and J by 4 bases, with 3 bases left in between. The CDR3 runs to 12 residues. Germline V gene sequence: CDR1 MNHNS, CDR2 SASEGT. As DNA, the CDR3 is TGTGCCAGCAGTGAACGAAATCAGCCCCAGCATTTT. The encoded protein is CASSERNQPQHF.

At least ten counts were recorded for this clonotype. For the CDR3, the DNA is TGTGCCAGCACTTCTTGGACGGGGGAAAAACTGTTTTTT. Protein: CASTSWTGEKLFF. The chain carries TRBV25-1 and TRBJ1-4; no reliable D call. The germline gives CDR1 MGHDK, CDR2 SYGVNS. Trimming removed 7 bases at V and 8 bases at J, with 14 bases between. The CDR3 contains 13 residues.

This clonotype showed up many times. This rearrangement joins TRBV20-1 to TRBJ1-5; D is unresolved. The CDR3 length is 13 residues. Germline lookup yields CDR1 DFQATT and CDR2 SNEGSKA (reference sequence). V dropped 4 bases and J dropped 1 base, with 8 bases sitting between them. CDR3 loop: CSANSQSNQPQHF. The CDR3 region has the DNA TGCAGTGCTAATAGCCAGAGCAATCAGCCCCAGCATTTT.

The table lists this clonotype with many counts. The chain joins TRBV20-1 to TRBJ2-2; 10 nucleotides agree with TRBD2. Germline V lookup: CDR1 DFQATT, CDR2 SNEGSKA (reference sequence). The CDR3 is 15 residues long. V lost 1 base, J lost 1 base, and 0 bases stayed unmatched. CDR3 sequence: CSARGTSGNTGELFF. As DNA, the CDR3 is TGCAGTGCTAGAGGGACTAGCGGGAACACCGGGGAGCTGTTTTTT.

The chain uses TRBV6-6 and TRBJ2-1; unclear D gene. The CDR3 is 16 amino acids. Per germline, CDR1 MNHNY and CDR2 SVGAGI (reference sequence). V lost 0 bases and J lost 1, with 10 bases in between. The CDR3 sequence is CASSYSKRPSYNEQFF. Written as DNA, the CDR3 is TGTGCCAGCAGTTACTCGAAAAGACCGTCCTACAATGAGCAGTTCTTC.